This T cell receptor beta chain appears in the sequencing data of a study of radiation and T cells in renal cell carcinoma. The assay was immunoSEQ multiplex PCR, and TCRdb's table has in-frame clones only and misses some. Altogether 95,000 to 150,000 clones are present, approximately 85% being singletons, with the ten largest covering 4.5% to 7%. A note on this clone: The antigen remains unidentified.

Time point meaning: blood 2 weeks post-SBRT. The treatment is: 15 Gy SBRT to primary tumor, nephrectomy 4 weeks later. The patient's renal cell carcinoma had clear cell pathology. Findings and limits, study-wide: Without pretreatment biopsies, baseline tumor clonotype presence was undetermined.

This CDR3 region has 16 residues. V was clipped by 0 bases and J by 3 bases; unmatched bases: 7. Germline-derived CDR1 and CDR2 are SGHDT and YYEEEE. The clonotype originates from a man aged 50 to 59 with renal cell carcinoma. The rearrangement links TRBV5-6 to TRBJ2-7, with 9 bases aligning to TRBD1. Sequencing was performed on blood, taken from a patient whose treatment included radiotherapy and nephrectomy. Here the CDR3 DNA reads TGTGCCAGCAGCTTGGCCCAACGGACAGGGGTCTACGAGCAGTACTTC. Translation gives CASSLAQRTGVYEQYF.